This TCR beta chain was profiled in a study of cytomegalovirus exposure and HLA in healthy donors. Findings and limits, study-wide: Among immune exposure information, only CMV serostatus was available.

Primers for the PCR totalled 60 Vbeta and 13 Jbeta. Clones were read by immunoSEQ multiplex PCR, and TCRdb kept only the in-frame ones, dropping some. The sample shows under 300,000 clones, about 81% of them seen only once. Germline loops: CDR1 LNHDA, CDR2 SQIVND (reference sequence). This CDR3 contains 15 residues. V dropped 0 bases and J dropped 6; count of bases not matched to a gene: 8. Turning to this clone: Its antigen is currently unknown.

The sample consisted of PBMCs. V and J are TRBV19 and TRBJ2-7; 7 bases are a match to TRBD1. The clonotype was recovered from a woman in her fifties or sixties in good health and CMV-seropositive. The CDR3 protein is CASSIDRTGPREQYF. DNA for the CDR3: TGTGCCAGTAGTATAGATAGGACAGGTCCACGCGAGCAGTACTTC.